These 9 T cell receptor beta chains were all obtained from the same sample, sequenced in a study of long-term antiretroviral therapy in people with HIV (dated by TCRdb to the early 2020s). Sequencing of the TRB variable region was done with the immunoSEQ hsTCRB v3.0 assay at survey level resolution. TCRdb limited this immuneACCESS table to in-frame rearrangements with V and J called. A share of clones is missing; checked studies link under half to unresolved V genes, and the rest is unexplained. For this sample the table gives approximately 30,000 clones, of which roughly 97% were detected only once. The ten largest clonotypes hold under 2.5% of the sample. Source: unsorted PBMCs, taken 7.6 years after starting antiretroviral therapy. All receptors come from a man under 40 with HIV.

The rearrangement uses TRBV6-1 and TRBJ2-2, with TRBD2 matching over 7 bases. Trimming removed 7 bases from V and 4 bases from J; junction bases left unmatched: 9. The CDR3 contains 15 residues. Germline V gene lookup returns CDR1 MNHNS and CDR2 SASEGT. The CDR3 region is CASIRGGETTGELFF. The CDR3 DNA sequence: TGTGCCAGCATCCGGGGAGGGGAAACCACCGGGGAGCTGTTTTTT.

J is TRBJ2-7 and V is TRBV5-1, with D uncertain. Trimming took off 1 base at V and 0 bases at J, with 8 bases between the two ends. There are 14 residues in the CDR3. CDR1 and CDR2 (germline): SGHRS, YFSETQ. CDR3 residues: CASSLSLSSYEQYF. The CDR3 DNA follows: TGCGCCAGCAGCTTGTCGCTTAGCTCCTACGAGCAGTACTTC.

This chain connects TRBV30 to TRBJ1-1; a weak D match, TRBD1 (5 bases). The CDR3 has 13 residues. In germline, CDR1 is GTSNPN, CDR2 SVGIG (reference sequence). The V end was cut by 3 bases, the J end by 4 bases, with 12 bases between. CDR3 sequence: CAWRGGGATEAFF. CDR3 coding DNA: TGTGCCTGGAGAGGTGGCGGGGCCACTGAAGCTTTCTTT.

This clone appeared a single time. V is TRBV7-8 and J is TRBJ1-4; no clear D gene. The CDR3 extends over 15 amino acids. V was cut by 2 bases and J by 0 bases, with 7 bases left in between. CDR1 and CDR2 (germline): SGHVS, FQNEAQ. CDR3 nucleotide sequence: TGTGCCAGCAGCTTATCAGGACCAACTAATGAAAAACTGTTTTTT. Encoded protein: CASSLSGPTNEKLFF.

This chain links TRBV6-5 with TRBJ2-7; tentative D call: TRBD1 (5 bases). This CDR3 contains 15 residues. Trimming stripped 0 bases from V and 3 bases from J, with 12 bases between. From germline, CDR1 is MNHEY and CDR2 SVGAGI. This CDR3 reads CASSYSETDNYEQYF. CDR3 nucleotide sequence: TGTGCCAGCAGTTACTCGGAGACAGATAACTACGAGCAGTACTTC.

The V and J genes are TRBV7-3 and TRBJ2-2; D is ambiguous. The length of the CDR3 is 13 residues. Germline V gene data show CDR1 as SGHTA and CDR2 as FQGTGA. The V end was cut by 6 bases, the J end by 1 base, with 6 bases between. The CDR3 region is CASSPENTGELFF. The CDR3 DNA reads as TGTGCCAGCAGTCCAGAGAACACCGGGGAGCTGTTTTTT.

The J gene is TRBJ2-1, the V gene TRBV10-3, with 9 nucleotides matching TRBD2. Germline trimming cut 11 bases from V and 5 bases from J; bases unmatched to any gene: 4. CDR1 and CDR2 (germline): ENHRY, SYGVKD. The CDR3 contains 12 residues. The CDR3 DNA reads as TGTGCCGCGGGGGGGCAAGACAATGAGCAGTTCTTC. It translates to CAAGGQDNEQFF.

This chain links TRBV7-8 with TRBJ2-7; 10 positions match TRBD2. This CDR3 region has 18 residues. V shed 1 base, J shed 1 base, and the junction held 10 bases outside the gene matches. Per germline, CDR1 SGHVS and CDR2 FQNEAQ. CDR3 residues: CASSLVRLAGVGSYEQYF. The CDR3 DNA reads as TGTGCCAGCAGCTTAGTTCGCCTAGCGGGAGTGGGATCCTACGAGCAGTACTTC.

This clone showed up just once. This sequence joins TRBV6-5 and TRBJ2-5, with no clear D. V shed 5 bases and J shed 0 bases, with 7 bases lying between them. CDR1 and CDR2 (germline): MNHEY, SVGAGI. The CDR3 is 13 amino acids. CDR3 bases: TGTGCCAGCAGTGACGGATACCAAGAGACCCAGTACTTC. Its translation is CASSDGYQETQYF.